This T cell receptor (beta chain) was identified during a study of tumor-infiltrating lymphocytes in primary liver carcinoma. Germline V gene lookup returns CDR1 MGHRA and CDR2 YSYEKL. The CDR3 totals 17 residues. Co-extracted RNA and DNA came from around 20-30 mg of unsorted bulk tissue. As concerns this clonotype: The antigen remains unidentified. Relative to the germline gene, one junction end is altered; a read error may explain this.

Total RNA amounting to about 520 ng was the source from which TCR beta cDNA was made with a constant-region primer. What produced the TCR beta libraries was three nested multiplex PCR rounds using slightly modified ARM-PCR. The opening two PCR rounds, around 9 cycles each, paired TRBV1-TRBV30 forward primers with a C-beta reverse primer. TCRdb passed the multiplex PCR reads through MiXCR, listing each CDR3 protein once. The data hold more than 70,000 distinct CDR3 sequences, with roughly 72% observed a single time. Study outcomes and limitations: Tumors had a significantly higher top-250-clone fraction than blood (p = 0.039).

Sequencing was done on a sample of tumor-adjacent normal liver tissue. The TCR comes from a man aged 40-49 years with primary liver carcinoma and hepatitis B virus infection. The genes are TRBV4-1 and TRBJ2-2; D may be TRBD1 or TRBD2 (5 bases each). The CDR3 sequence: CASSLPLTEANTGELSF. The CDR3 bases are TGCGCCAGCAGCCTACCCCTGACAGAGGCGAACACCGGGGAGCTGTCTTTT.